These 9 T cell receptor beta chains originate from one sample sequenced in a study of cytomegalovirus exposure and HLA in healthy donors. Assay used: immunoSEQ multiplex PCR; TCRdb lists only in-frame clones, some missing. Of 250,000 to 300,000 clones listed, 90% were seen once; the top ten hold roughly 0.38%. Source material: PBMCs. Every receptor here comes from a woman under 30 in good health and CMV-seronegative.

J is TRBJ1-2 and V is TRBV6-6, with a possible D match to TRBD1 (5 bases). V lost 10 bases to trimming and J lost 4 bases, with 10 bases between them. This CDR3 contains 11 residues. CDR1 is MNHNY, CDR2 SVGAGI, per germline (reference sequence). The CDR3: CATVGGYGYTF. CDR3 DNA sequence: TGTGCCACCGTGGGGGGCTATGGCTACACCTTC.

The chain employs TRBV5-1 and TRBJ2-1, with 8 nucleotides matching TRBD1. CDR1 SGHRS and CDR2 YFSETQ come from the germline V gene. The CDR3 spans 15 residues. Trimming at V came to 0 bases and at J to 5 bases, leaving 4 bases not matched to a gene. In DNA, the CDR3 is TGCGCCAGCAGCTTGGTGGAGACAGGGGACAATGAGCAGTTCTTC. This translates into CASSLVETGDNEQFF.

This chain connects TRBV28 to TRBJ2-7; a weak D match, TRBD1 (5 bases). In germline, CDR1 is MDHEN, CDR2 SYDVKM. There are 16 residues in the CDR3. The V gene lost 5 bases and the J gene lost 1 base, with 18 bases spanning the gap. The CDR3 region is CASSLGDRKGSYEQYV. As DNA, the CDR3 is TGTGCCAGCAGTCTTGGAGACAGAAAAGGGTCCTACGAGCAGTACGTC.

This chain joins TRBV19 and TRBJ1-5, with a possible D match to TRBD1 (5 bases). The V gene's germline CDR1 is LNHDA and CDR2 SQIVND (reference sequence). CDR3 length equals 14 residues. V was cut by 3 bases and J by 7 bases, with 13 bases left in between. Written as DNA, the CDR3 is TGTGCCAGTAGTATCGGCGCCGGGGGGCAGCCCCAGCATTTT. Translated, it gives CASSIGAGGQPQHF.

V usage is TRBV11-3 and J usage is TRBJ2-3, with a tentative D call TRBD2 (6 bases). The CDR3 runs 17 residues. Germline CDR1 is SGHNT and CDR2 is YENEEA. Deletions cut 0 bases from V and 3 bases from J, with 16 bases between. For the CDR3, the DNA is TGTGCCAGCAGCTTAGACATGGGACGCGGGGCAACAGATACGCAGTATTTT. It codes for CASSLDMGRGATDTQYF.

V usage is TRBV13 and J usage is TRBJ2-3; TRBD2 matches at 7 bases. The CDR3 consists of 16 residues. With 5 bases clipped from V and 7 bases from J, the junction kept 15 bases outside the gene matches. Germline V gene data show CDR1 as PRHDT and CDR2 as FYEKMQ (reference sequence). The chain's CDR3 is CASSPGGGEGLNTQYF. The DNA of the CDR3 is TGTGCCAGCAGCCCGGGGGGAGGGGAAGGATTGAATACGCAGTATTTT. Variable domain in full (rest from reference TRBV13 and TRBJ2-3): AAGVIQSPRHLIKEKRETATLKCYPIPRHDTVYWYQQGPGQDPQFLISFYEKMQSDKGSIPDRFSAQQFSDYHSELNMSSLELGDSALYFCASSPGGGEGLNTQYFGPGTRLTVL.

The rearrangement links TRBV6-1 to TRBJ1-1; no definite D call. CDR3 length equals 15 residues. The germline V gene has CDR1 MNHNS and CDR2 SASEGT. Trimming cost V 7 bases and J 5 bases, with 20 bases left between them. Here the CDR3 reads CASILSIGVDTEAFF. The DNA of the CDR3 is TGTGCCAGCATTTTGAGTATCGGGGTTGATACTGAAGCTTTCTTT.

This clone was seen a handful of times. This CDR3 is CASSSDSYEQYF. Here the CDR3 DNA reads TGCGCCAGCAGCTCGGACAGTTACGAGCAGTACTTC. This sequence joins TRBV5-1 and TRBJ2-7, with D possibly TRBD1 on 6 matching bases. Germline V lookup: CDR1 SGHRS, CDR2 YFSETQ. V lost 3 bases and J 4 bases, leaving 8 bases between the germline ends. The CDR3 covers 12 residues.

J is TRBJ1-1 and V is TRBV9, with D hard to call. V was trimmed by 0 bases and J by 1 base, leaving 4 bases between them. The CDR3 runs to 13 residues. The germline CDR1 and CDR2 sequences are SGDLS and YYNGEE. The CDR3 DNA follows: TGTGCCAGCAGCGTAGACGGGAACACTGAAGCTTTCTTT. Translated: CASSVDGNTEAFF.